The rows below give T cell receptor beta chains drawn from one sample of a study of control samples from healthy donors and cancer patients. TCRdb keeps only in-frame clones here, not all; method: immunoSEQ multiplex PCR. The sample lists over 100,000 clones; roughly 89% were seen once. The sequencing sample was made of blood. The source is a woman aged 45-59 years in good health. Both conserved end residues are part of each CDR3. D genes are given only for firm matches. Rows give clone size only sometimes, using once, few, many, or a class for an expanded clone.

CDR3 protein: CAISQSGQGWYNEQFF
CDR3 DNA: TGTGCCATCAGCCAATCAGGACAGGGGTGGTACAATGAGCAGTTCTTC
V gene: TRBV10-3
J gene: TRBJ2-1
D gene: TRBD1
clone size: once

CDR3 protein: CSVEEGQGGPGELFF
CDR3 DNA: TGCAGCGTTGAGGAGGGACAAGGGGGGCCCGGGGAGCTGTTTTTT
V gene: TRBV29-1
J gene: TRBJ2-2
D gene: .
clone size: .

CDR3 protein: CASRSRGGLYNEQFF
CDR3 DNA: TGTGCCAGCAGGTCCCGGGGGGGCCTGTACAATGAGCAGTTCTTC
V gene: TRBV7-8
J gene: TRBJ2-1
D gene: TRBD2
clone size: .

CDR3 protein: CASSPRQGKLVPEKLFF
CDR3 DNA: TGTGCCAGCTCTCCGAGACAGGGAAAGCTCGTCCCGGAAAAACTGTTTTTT
V gene: TRBV18
J gene: TRBJ1-4
D gene: TRBD1
clone size: .

CDR3 protein: CASRRSIQAKNIQYF
CDR3 DNA: TGTGCCAGCAGACGGTCGATTCAGGCCAAAAACATTCAGTACTTC
V gene: TRBV6-5
J gene: TRBJ2-4
D gene: .
clone size: .

CDR3 protein: CASSLGGGEVWETQYF
CDR3 DNA: TGTGCCAGCAGCTTGGGCGGGGGGGAGGTTTGGGAGACCCAGTACTTC
V gene: TRBV5-5
J gene: TRBJ2-5
D gene: TRBD2
clone size: .

CDR3 protein: CASSHASLGQETQYF
CDR3 DNA: TGTGCCAGCAGCCATGCCTCCCTGGGCCAAGAGACCCAGTACTTC
V gene: TRBV7-9
J gene: TRBJ2-5
D gene: .
clone size: .

CDR3 protein: CASRLFEGGNTEAFF
CDR3 DNA: TGTGCCAGTCGGTTATTTGAGGGGGGGAACACTGAAGCTTTCTTT
V gene: TRBV19
J gene: TRBJ1-1
D gene: .
clone size: .

CDR3 protein: CASSPRRGTSGGNVNNEQFF
CDR3 DNA: TGTGCCAGCAGCCCCCGTCGCGGGACTAGCGGGGGGAATGTCAACAATGAGCAGTTCTTC
V gene: TRBV16
J gene: TRBJ2-1
D gene: TRBD2
clone size: .

CDR3 protein: CASTGSLFNSPLHF
CDR3 DNA: TGTGCCAGCACGGGCAGTCTCTTTAATTCACCCCTCCACTTT
V gene: TRBV28
J gene: TRBJ1-6
D gene: .
clone size: .

CDR3 protein: CASSKSSDRLTGELFF
CDR3 DNA: TGTGCCAGCAGCAAGTCGTCCGACAGGTTGACCGGGGAGCTGTTTTTT
V gene: TRBV21-1
J gene: TRBJ2-2
D gene: .
clone size: .

CDR3 protein: CASSLLLREQYF
CDR3 DNA: TGTGCCAGCAGCCTCCTACTACGGGAGCAGTACTTC
V gene: TRBV3-1/TRBV3-2
J gene: TRBJ2-7
D gene: .
clone size: .

CDR3 protein: CASSPRARTSLNYGYTF
CDR3 DNA: TGTGCCAGCAGCCCCCGGGCCAGGACGTCGCTTAATTATGGCTACACCTTC
V gene: TRBV11-2
J gene: TRBJ1-2
D gene: .
clone size: .

CDR3 protein: CASSDRLAGLSGNTIYF
CDR3 DNA: TGTGCCAGCAGTGACCGACTCGCAGGCCTCTCTGGAAACACCATATATTTT
V gene: TRBV25-1
J gene: TRBJ1-3
D gene: .
clone size: .

CDR3 protein: CASGIRDGSYNEQFF
CDR3 DNA: TGTGCCAGCGGGATCCGGGACGGCTCCTACAATGAGCAGTTCTTC
V gene: TRBV6-5
J gene: TRBJ2-1
D gene: .
clone size: .

CDR3 protein: CASSRQGDSNQPQHF
CDR3 DNA: TGTGCCAGTAGTAGACAGGGCGACAGCAATCAGCCCCAGCATTTT
V gene: TRBV19
J gene: TRBJ1-5
D gene: TRBD1
clone size: once

CDR3 protein: CASSQGISFQETQYF
CDR3 DNA: TGTGCCAGCAGCCAGGGGATTTCATTTCAAGAGACCCAGTACTTC
V gene: TRBV4-2
J gene: TRBJ2-5
D gene: .
clone size: .

CDR3 protein: CASSLSSAGDFNNEQFF
CDR3 DNA: TGTGCCAGCAGCCTTTCCTCTGCGGGGGACTTCAACAATGAGCAGTTCTTC
V gene: TRBV4-2
J gene: TRBJ2-1
D gene: TRBD2
clone size: .

CDR3 protein: CAITKGAATEAFF
CDR3 DNA: TGTGCCATCACAAAGGGGGCGGCGACTGAAGCTTTCTTT
V gene: TRBV10-3
J gene: TRBJ1-1
D gene: TRBD1
clone size: .

CDR3 protein: CASSQVRSMGEAYGYTF
CDR3 DNA: TGTGCCAGCAGCCAAGTCCGCTCAATGGGCGAGGCCTATGGCTACACCTTC
V gene: TRBV3-1/TRBV3-2
J gene: TRBJ1-2
D gene: .
clone size: .

CDR3 protein: CASSEVRQAKRAQQFF
CDR3 DNA: TGTGCCAGCAGTGAAGTACGACAGGCAAAACGAGCCCAGCAGTTCTTC
V gene: TRBV6-1
J gene: TRBJ2-1
D gene: .
clone size: .

CDR3 protein: CASSASRGGGSYNEQFF
CDR3 DNA: TGTGCCAGCAGTGCATCCCGAGGGGGCGGCTCCTACAATGAGCAGTTCTTC
V gene: TRBV6-1
J gene: TRBJ2-1
D gene: TRBD1
clone size: .

CDR3 protein: CSANLREEQFF
CDR3 DNA: TGCAGTGCTAACCTAAGAGAAGAGCAGTTCTTC
V gene: TRBV20-1
J gene: TRBJ2-1
D gene: .
clone size: .

CDR3 protein: CASSRYEQYF
CDR3 DNA: TGTGCCAGCAGCCGCTACGAGCAGTACTTC
V gene: TRBV7-9
J gene: TRBJ2-7
D gene: .
clone size: .

CDR3 protein: CASNWGETEPQHF
CDR3 DNA: TGTGCCAGCAATTGGGGGGAGACGGAGCCCCAGCATTTT
V gene: TRBV5-8
J gene: TRBJ1-5
D gene: .
clone size: few

CDR3 protein: CASSDPSGQVYGYTF
CDR3 DNA: TGTGCCAGCAGTGACCCCTCGGGACAGGTATATGGCTACACCTTC
V gene: TRBV25-1
J gene: TRBJ1-2
D gene: TRBD1
clone size: .